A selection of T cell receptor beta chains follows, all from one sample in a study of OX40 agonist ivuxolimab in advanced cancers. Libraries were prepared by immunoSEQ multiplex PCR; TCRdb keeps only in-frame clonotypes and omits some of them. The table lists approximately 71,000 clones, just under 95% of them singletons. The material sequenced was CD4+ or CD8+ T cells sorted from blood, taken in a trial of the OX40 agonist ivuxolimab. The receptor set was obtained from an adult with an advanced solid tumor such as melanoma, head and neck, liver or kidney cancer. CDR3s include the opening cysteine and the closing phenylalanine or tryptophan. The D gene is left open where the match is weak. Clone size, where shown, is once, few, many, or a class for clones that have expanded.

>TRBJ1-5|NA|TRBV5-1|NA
CASSLLGGASNQPQHF
TGCGCCAGCAGCCTCCTGGGGGGGGCGAGCAATCAGCCCCAGCATTTT
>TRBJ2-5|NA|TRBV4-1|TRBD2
CASSQISGAETQYF
TGCGCCAGCAGCCAAATCAGCGGGGCTGAGACCCAGTACTTC
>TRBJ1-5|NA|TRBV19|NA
CASTLRGTRNQPQHF
TGTGCCAGTACTCTTCGGGGCACGCGCAATCAGCCCCAGCATTTT
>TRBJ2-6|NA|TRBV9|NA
CASSVDGSGANVLTF
TGTGCCAGCAGCGTAGATGGGTCTGGGGCCAACGTCCTGACTTTC
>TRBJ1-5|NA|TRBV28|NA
CASSTRGEFYQPQHF
TGTGCCAGCAGCACACGAGGGGAATTTTATCAGCCCCAGCATTTT
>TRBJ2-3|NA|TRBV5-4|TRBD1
CASSSRDRKGDTQYF
TGTGCCAGCAGCTCCCGGGACAGAAAGGGGGATACGCAGTATTTT
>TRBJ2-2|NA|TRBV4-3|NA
CASSQKIRGPGELFF
TGCGCCAGCAGCCAAAAGATCAGGGGCCCGGGGGAGCTGTTTTTT
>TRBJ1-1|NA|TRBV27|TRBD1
CASTDRMNTEAFF
TGTGCCAGCACGGACAGGATGAACACTGAAGCTTTCTTT
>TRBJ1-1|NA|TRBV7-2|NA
CASSLSGGGNTEAFF
TGTGCCAGCAGTTTATCCGGGGGGGGAAACACTGAAGCTTTCTTT
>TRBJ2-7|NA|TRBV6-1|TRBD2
CASSETSGTTYEQYF
TGTGCCAGCAGTGAGACTAGCGGGACGACCTACGAGCAGTACTTC
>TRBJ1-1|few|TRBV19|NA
CASGPKDTEAFF
TGTGCCAGTGGTCCCAAGGACACTGAAGCTTTCTTT
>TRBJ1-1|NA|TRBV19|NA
CASSIVPRPNTEAFF
TGTGCCAGTAGTATAGTTCCCAGGCCGAACACTGAAGCTTTCTTT
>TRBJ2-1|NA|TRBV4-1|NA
CASSHDVGIASNEQFF
TGCGCCAGCAGCCATGACGTGGGGATAGCGTCCAATGAGCAGTTCTTC
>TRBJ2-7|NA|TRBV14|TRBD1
CASSAITGAASYEQYF
TGTGCCAGCAGTGCCATTACAGGGGCAGCCTCCTACGAGCAGTACTTC
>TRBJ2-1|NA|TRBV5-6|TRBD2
CASSLGLAGYNEQFF
TGTGCCAGCAGCTTAGGACTAGCGGGTTACAATGAGCAGTTCTTC
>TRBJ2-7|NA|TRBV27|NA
CASSLGGEQYF
TGTGCCAGCAGTTTAGGGGGCGAGCAGTACTTC